What follows describes a single T cell receptor beta chain. Method: immunoSEQ multiplex PCR; TCRdb's copy keeps in-frame clones and lacks some. The table shows 75,000 to 100,000 clones, with around nine tenths occurring only once. The data originate from a study of technical replicates of blood from several donors. The germline V gene has CDR1 LNHDA and CDR2 SQIVND (reference sequence). Losses at the gene ends were 1 base for V and 3 bases for J; bases not matched to a gene: 0. This CDR3 is built from 14 residues. The chain uses TRBV19 and TRBJ1-2; TRBD1 agrees at 9 bases. The material sequenced was T cells isolated from PBMCs. The TCR sequence derives from a human donor in good health. The CDR3, as DNA: TGTGCCAGTAGTATAGGGACAGGGGACTATGGCTACACCTTC. The encoded protein is CASSIGTGDYGYTF.